The source of this T cell receptor beta chain is a study of cytomegalovirus exposure and HLA in healthy donors. Trimming removed 4 bases at V and 3 bases at J, with 8 bases between. This CDR3 region has 14 residues. Germline V CDR1 and CDR2: SGHDT, YYEEEE. Only a few counts were recorded for this clone. In the PCR, 60 Vbeta and 13 Jbeta primers were used. Sequenced by immunoSEQ multiplex PCR; TCRdb stores in-frame clones only, minus some. The table has roughly 170,000 clones, around 80% seen once. The sequenced sample was PBMCs. V is TRBV5-6 and J is TRBJ1-6; D might be TRBD1 (6 bases). The source of this sequence is a girl aged 2-10 years in good health and CMV-seropositive. This chain's CDR3 is CASSPGDYNSPLHF. CDR3 in DNA: TGTGCCAGCAGCCCAGGGGACTATAATTCACCCCTCCACTTT.